This T cell receptor (beta chain) was captured by sequencing in a study of technical replicates of blood from several donors. The CDR3 is made up of 13 amino acids. Germline-derived CDR1 and CDR2 are WNHNN and SYGVQD (reference sequence). Trimming shortened V by 3 bases and J by 5 bases, and 8 bases separated the two germline ends. Produced via immunoSEQ multiplex PCR; TCRdb's table is partial and in-frame only. The sample lists approximately 70,000 clones; nearly 97% were seen once. The chain joins TRBV10-1 to TRBJ2-1, with D possibly TRBD1 on 5 matching bases. The sample consisted of T cells isolated from PBMCs. The receptor comes from a human donor in good health. This CDR3 is CASSDLTDNEQFF. Written as DNA, the CDR3 is TGCGCCAGCAGTGATTTGACAGACAATGAGCAGTTCTTC.